Each of the 8 T cell receptor beta chains below was sequenced from the same sample in a study of blood T cell repertoires in COVID-19. Some clones are missing from TCRdb's copy, which holds only in-frame ones; the method was immunoSEQ multiplex PCR. The sample shows some 200,000 clones, roughly nine tenths of them seen only once. The sequenced sample consisted of peripheral blood. The source of these receptors is a woman aged 55-70 years with COVID-19, enrolled during active disease.

CDR3 in amino acids: CASSTGGTSTDTQYF. Here the CDR3 DNA reads TGTGCCAGTAGTACGGGCGGGACTAGCACAGATACGCAGTATTTT. The chain has TRBV19 and TRBJ2-3; a possible D gene is TRBD2 (6 bases). Per germline, CDR1 LNHDA and CDR2 SQIVND (reference sequence). The CDR3 is 15 residues long. Between the trimmed V and J ends, which lost 4 bases and 0 bases, there was a span of 11 bases.

The chain joins TRBV10-3 to TRBJ1-2, with 8 bases aligning to TRBD1. This CDR3 is 14 amino acids long. Germline values: CDR1 ENHRY, CDR2 SYGVKD. V was clipped by 4 bases and J by 8 bases; unmatched bases: 9. This CDR3 reads CAISGSQGARGYTF. CDR3 nucleotides: TGTGCCATCAGTGGTTCCCAGGGGGCGCGAGGCTACACCTTC.

CDR3 sequence (DNA): TGTGCCAGTAGTACGAAGACTAGCGGGAGCTCCTACGAGCAGTACTTC. This sequence encodes CASSTKTSGSSYEQYF. The chain employs TRBV19 and TRBJ2-7; TRBD2 matches at 12 bases. Unmatched junction bases numbered 4, after V lost 4 bases and J lost 0 bases. Germline loops: CDR1 LNHDA, CDR2 SQIVND (reference sequence). This CDR3 region has 16 residues. The variable domain in full, completed from reference TRBV19 and TRBJ2-7, reads DGGITQSPKYLFRKEGQNVTLSCEQNLNHDAMYWYRQDPGQGLRLIYYSQIVNDFQKGDIAEGYSVSREKKESFPLTVTSAQKNPTAFYLCASSTKTSGSSYEQYFGPGTRLTVT.

The gene calls are TRBV27 and TRBJ2-3; 12 bases agree with TRBD2. The CDR3 extends over 15 amino acids. Germline V gives CDR1 MNHEY, CDR2 SMNVEV (reference sequence). Trimming took 6 bases from V and 5 from J; bases not matched to a gene: 6. CDR3 sequence (DNA): TGTGCCAGCAGGCTAGCGGGAGGGCAGGGAGATACGCAGTATTTT. Translated: CASRLAGGQGDTQYF.

The chain employs TRBV11-3 and TRBJ2-5; 13 positions match TRBD2. The CDR3 is 15 amino acids. CDR1 and CDR2 from the germline V gene are SGHNT and YENEEA. Trimming at V came to 5 bases and at J to 5 bases, leaving 5 bases not matched to a gene. In nucleotides, the CDR3 is TGTGCCAGCAGCGCCAGGACTAGCGGGAGCGAGACCCAGTACTTC. Amino acids: CASSARTSGSETQYF.

This sequence joins TRBV4-1 and TRBJ2-2; D is unresolved. The V end was cut by 1 base, the J end by 0 bases, with 9 bases between. The CDR3 extends over 16 amino acids. Germline V gene data show CDR1 as MGHRA and CDR2 as YSYEKL. The CDR3 region has the DNA TGCGCCAGCAGCCAAGTCGCTACCACGAACACCGGGGAGCTGTTTTTT. Translated: CASSQVATTNTGELFF.

The chain combines TRBV12-1 with TRBJ1-3; the table's D call TRBD1 went unverified against the DNA. TRBV12-1 is deemed a pseudogene. CDR3 length: 17 amino acids. Here the CDR3 reads CASSNDRGSVSGNTIYF. The CDR3 DNA sequence: TGTGCCAGCAGTAACGACAGGGGCTCCGTCTCTGGAAACACCATATATTTT.

The chain recombines TRBV27 with TRBJ2-3; D perhaps matches TRBD2 (5 bases). CDR1 is MNHEY and CDR2 is SMNVEV in the germline V gene (reference sequence). CDR3 length equals 16 residues. The V and J ends lost 8 bases and 2 bases respectively, with 20 bases between them. In DNA, the CDR3 is TGTGCCAGCTCTCGTACGGACTGGACTTACACAGATACGCAGTATTTT. The encoded protein is CASSRTDWTYTDTQYF.